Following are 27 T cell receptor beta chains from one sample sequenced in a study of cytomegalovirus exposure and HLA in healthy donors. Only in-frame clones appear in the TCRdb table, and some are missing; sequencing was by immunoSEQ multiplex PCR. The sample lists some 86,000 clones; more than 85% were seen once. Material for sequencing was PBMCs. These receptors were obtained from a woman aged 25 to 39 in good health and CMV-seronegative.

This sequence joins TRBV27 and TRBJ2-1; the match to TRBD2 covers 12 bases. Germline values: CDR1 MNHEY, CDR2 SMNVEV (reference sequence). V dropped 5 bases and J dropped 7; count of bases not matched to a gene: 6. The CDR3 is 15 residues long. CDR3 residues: CASSKLAGGGNEQFF. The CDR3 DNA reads TGTGCCAGCAGTAAACTAGCGGGAGGAGGGAATGAGCAGTTCTTC.

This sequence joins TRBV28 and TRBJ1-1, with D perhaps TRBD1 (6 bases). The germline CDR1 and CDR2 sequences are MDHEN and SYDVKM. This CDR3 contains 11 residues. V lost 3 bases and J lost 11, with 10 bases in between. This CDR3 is CASSFRGMAFF. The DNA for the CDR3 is TGTGCCAGCAGTTTTAGGGGGATGGCTTTCTTT.

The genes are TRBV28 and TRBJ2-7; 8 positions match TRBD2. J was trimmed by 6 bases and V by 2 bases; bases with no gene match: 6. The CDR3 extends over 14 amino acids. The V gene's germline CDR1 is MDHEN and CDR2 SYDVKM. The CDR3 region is CASSLGGLGLEQYF. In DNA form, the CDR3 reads TGTGCCAGCAGTTTAGGGGGACTAGGGCTCGAGCAGTACTTC.

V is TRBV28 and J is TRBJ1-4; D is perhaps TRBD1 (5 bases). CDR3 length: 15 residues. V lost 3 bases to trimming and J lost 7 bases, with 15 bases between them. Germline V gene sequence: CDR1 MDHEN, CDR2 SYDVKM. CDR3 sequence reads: CASSFLFGGGEKLFF. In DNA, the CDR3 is TGTGCCAGCAGTTTTCTTTTCGGGGGTGGTGAAAAACTGTTTTTT.

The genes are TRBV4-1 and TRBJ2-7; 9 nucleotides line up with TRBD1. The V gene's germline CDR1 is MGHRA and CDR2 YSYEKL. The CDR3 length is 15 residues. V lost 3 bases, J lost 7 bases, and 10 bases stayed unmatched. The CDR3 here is CASSQEDRGSWEQYF. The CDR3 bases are TGCGCCAGCAGCCAGGAGGACAGGGGATCCTGGGAGCAGTACTTC.

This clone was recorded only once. The CDR3 nucleotides read TGTGCCAGCAGCTTAACGGCGGGGGCGAACACCGGGGAGCTGTTTTTT. Protein sequence: CASSLTAGANTGELFF. The chain combines TRBV7-3 with TRBJ2-2; 7 bases map to TRBD2. Germline V gives CDR1 SGHTA, CDR2 FQGTGA. There are 16 residues in the CDR3. J gave up 0 bases and V 0 bases, and 1 base lay outside the gene matches.

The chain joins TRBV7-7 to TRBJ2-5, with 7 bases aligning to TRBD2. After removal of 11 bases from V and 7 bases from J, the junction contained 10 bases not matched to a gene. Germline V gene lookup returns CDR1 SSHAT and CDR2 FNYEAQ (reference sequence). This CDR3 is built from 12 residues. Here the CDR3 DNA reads TGTGCCGGATCTACTGGGGGGGGGACCCAGTACTTC. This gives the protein CAGSTGGGTQYF.

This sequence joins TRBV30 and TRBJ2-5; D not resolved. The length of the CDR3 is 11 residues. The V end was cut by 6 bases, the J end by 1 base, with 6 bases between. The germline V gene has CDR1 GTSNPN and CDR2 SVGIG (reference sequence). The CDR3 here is CACASQETQYF. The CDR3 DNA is TGTGCCTGTGCGAGCCAAGAGACCCAGTACTTC.

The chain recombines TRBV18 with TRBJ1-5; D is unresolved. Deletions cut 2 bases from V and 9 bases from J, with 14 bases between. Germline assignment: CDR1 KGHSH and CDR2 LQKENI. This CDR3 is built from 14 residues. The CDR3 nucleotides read TGTGCCAGCTCACCATCCTCCCCCCCTACGCCCCAGCATTTT. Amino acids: CASSPSSPPTPQHF.

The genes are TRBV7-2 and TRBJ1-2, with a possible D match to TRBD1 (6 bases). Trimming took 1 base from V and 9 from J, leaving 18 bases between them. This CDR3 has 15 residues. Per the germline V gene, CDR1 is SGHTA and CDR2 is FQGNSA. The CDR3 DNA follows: TGTGCCAGCAGCTTAGAGGGGGGGGTCGCGGCCCGCTACACCTTC. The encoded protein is CASSLEGGVAARYTF.

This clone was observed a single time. The CDR3, as DNA: TGTGCCAGCAGCTTATTGGGCGGGGGAAACAATGAGCAGTTCTTC. Residues: CASSLLGGGNNEQFF. This chain connects TRBV7-3 to TRBJ2-1; 7 bases are shared with TRBD2. V lost 2 bases to trimming and J lost 5 bases; unmatched junction nucleotides: 6. Germline CDR1 and CDR2: SGHTA and FQGTGA. The CDR3 is made up of 15 amino acids.

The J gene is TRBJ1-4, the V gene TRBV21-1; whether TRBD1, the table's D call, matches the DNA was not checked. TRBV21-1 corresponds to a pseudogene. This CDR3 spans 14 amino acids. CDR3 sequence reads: CASSKGTGGEKLFF. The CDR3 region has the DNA TGTGCCAGCAGCAAAGGGACAGGGGGTGAAAAACTGTTTTTT.

CDR3 sequence: CASSLVGTDTEAFF. CDR3 coding DNA: TGTGCCAGCAGCTTAGTGGGGACAGACACTGAAGCTTTCTTT. The chain has TRBV7-9 and TRBJ1-1; 7 bases line up with TRBD1. CDR1 is SEHNR and CDR2 is FQNEAQ in the germline V gene (reference sequence). V shed 1 base, J shed 3 bases, and the junction held 2 bases outside the gene matches. There are 14 residues in the CDR3.

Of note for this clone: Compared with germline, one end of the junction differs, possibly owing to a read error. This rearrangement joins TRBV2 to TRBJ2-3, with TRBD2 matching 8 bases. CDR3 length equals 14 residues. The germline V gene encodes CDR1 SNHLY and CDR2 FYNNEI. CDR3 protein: CASATSNGGGRTHF. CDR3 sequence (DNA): TGTGCCAGCGCCACATCCAACGGGGGGGGGCGAACGCATTTT.

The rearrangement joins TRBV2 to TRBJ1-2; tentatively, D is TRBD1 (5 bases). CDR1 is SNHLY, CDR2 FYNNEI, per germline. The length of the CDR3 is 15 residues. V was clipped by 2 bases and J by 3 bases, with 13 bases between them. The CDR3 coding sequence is TGTGCCAGCAGTGAATCGGGCGGGGGTTACTATGGCTACACCTTC. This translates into CASSESGGGYYGYTF. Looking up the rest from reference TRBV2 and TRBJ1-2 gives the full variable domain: EPEVTQTPSHQVTQMGQEVILRCVPISNHLYFYWYRQILGQKVEFLVSFYNNEISEKSEIFDDQFSVERPDGSNFTLKIRSTKLEDSAMYFCASSESGGGYYGYTFGSGTRLTVV.

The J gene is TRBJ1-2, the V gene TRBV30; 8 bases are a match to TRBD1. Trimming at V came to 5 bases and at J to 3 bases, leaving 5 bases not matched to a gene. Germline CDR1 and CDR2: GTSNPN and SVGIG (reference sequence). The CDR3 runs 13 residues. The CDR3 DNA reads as TGTGCCTGGGCGACAGGGGAGGACTATGGCTACACCTTC. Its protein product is CAWATGEDYGYTF.

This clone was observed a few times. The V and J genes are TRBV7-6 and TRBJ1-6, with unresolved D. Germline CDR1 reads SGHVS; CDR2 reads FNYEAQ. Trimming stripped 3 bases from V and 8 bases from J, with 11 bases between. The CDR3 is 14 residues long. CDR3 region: CASSLARADSPLHF. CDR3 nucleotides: TGTGCCAGCAGCTTGGCCCGCGCGGATTCACCCCTCCACTTT.

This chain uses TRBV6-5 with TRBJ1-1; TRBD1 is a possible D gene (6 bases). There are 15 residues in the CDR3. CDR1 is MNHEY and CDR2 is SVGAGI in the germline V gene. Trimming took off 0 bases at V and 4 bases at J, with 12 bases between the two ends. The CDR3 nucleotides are TGTGCCAGCAGTTACTCGATGGGGGCGGGCACTGAAGCTTTCTTT. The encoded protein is CASSYSMGAGTEAFF.

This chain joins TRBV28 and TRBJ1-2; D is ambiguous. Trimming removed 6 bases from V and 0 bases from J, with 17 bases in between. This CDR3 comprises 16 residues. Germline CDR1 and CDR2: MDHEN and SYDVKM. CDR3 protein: CASSRNRDLANYGYTF. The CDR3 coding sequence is TGTGCCAGCAGCAGAAACCGGGATTTAGCTAACTATGGCTACACCTTC.

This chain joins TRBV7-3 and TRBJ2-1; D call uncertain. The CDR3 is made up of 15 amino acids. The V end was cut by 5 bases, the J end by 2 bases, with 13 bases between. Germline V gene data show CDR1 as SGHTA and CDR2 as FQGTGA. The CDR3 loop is CASSPRLQPYNEQFF. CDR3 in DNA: TGTGCCAGCAGCCCGCGACTGCAACCCTACAATGAGCAGTTCTTC.

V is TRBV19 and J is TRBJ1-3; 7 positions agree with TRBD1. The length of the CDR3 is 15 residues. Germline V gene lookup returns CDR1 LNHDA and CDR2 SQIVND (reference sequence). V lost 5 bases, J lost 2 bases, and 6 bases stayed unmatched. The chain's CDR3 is CASSPSTGTGNTIYF. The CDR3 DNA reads TGTGCCAGTAGTCCTTCGACAGGGACTGGAAACACCATATATTTT. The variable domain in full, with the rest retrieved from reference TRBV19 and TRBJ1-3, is DGGITQSPKYLFRKEGQNVTLSCEQNLNHDAMYWYRQDPGQGLRLIYYSQIVNDFQKGDIAEGYSVSREKKESFPLTVTSAQKNPTAFYLCASSPSTGTGNTIYFGEGSWLTVV.

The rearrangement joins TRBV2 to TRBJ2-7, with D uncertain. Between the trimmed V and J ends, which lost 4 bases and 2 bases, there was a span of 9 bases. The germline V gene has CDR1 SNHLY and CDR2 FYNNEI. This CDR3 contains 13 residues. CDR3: CASSASLTYEQYF. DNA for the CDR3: TGTGCCAGCAGTGCATCGCTAACCTACGAGCAGTACTTC.

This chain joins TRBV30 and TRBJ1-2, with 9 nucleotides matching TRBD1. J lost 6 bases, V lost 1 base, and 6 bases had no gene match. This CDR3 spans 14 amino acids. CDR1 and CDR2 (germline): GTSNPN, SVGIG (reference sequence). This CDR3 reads CAWSARWTGDGYTF. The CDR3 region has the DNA TGTGCCTGGAGTGCCCGCTGGACAGGGGATGGCTACACCTTC.

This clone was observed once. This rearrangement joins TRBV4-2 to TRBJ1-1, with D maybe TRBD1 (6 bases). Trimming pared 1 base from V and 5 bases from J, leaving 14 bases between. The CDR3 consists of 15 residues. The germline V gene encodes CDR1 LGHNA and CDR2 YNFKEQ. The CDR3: CASSQVWGLGTEAFF. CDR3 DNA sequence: TGTGCCAGCAGCCAAGTATGGGGGCTCGGGACTGAAGCTTTCTTT.

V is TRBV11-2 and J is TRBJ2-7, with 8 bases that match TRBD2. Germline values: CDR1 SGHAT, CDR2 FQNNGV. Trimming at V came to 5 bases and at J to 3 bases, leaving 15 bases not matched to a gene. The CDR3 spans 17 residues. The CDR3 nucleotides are TGTGCCAGCAGCGCGAGACCAGCGGGAGCCGGGGACTACGAGCAGTACTTC. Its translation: CASSARPAGAGDYEQYF. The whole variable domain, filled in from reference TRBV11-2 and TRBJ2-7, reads EAGVAQSPRYKIIEKRQSVAFWCNPISGHATLYWYQQILGQGPKLLIQFQNNGVVDDSQLPKDRFSAERLKGVDSTLKIQPAKLEDSAVYLCASSARPAGAGDYEQYFGPGTRLTVT.

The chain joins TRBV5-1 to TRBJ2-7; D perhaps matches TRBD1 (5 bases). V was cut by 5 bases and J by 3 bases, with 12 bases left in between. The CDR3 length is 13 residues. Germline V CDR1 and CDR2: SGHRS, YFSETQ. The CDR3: CASSSDIGYEQYF. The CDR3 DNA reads TGCGCCAGCAGTTCGGACATCGGCTACGAGCAGTACTTC.

The CDR3 loop reads CSVHRISYGYTF. The CDR3 region has the DNA TGCAGCGTTCACAGGATAAGCTATGGCTACACCTTC. V usage is TRBV29-1 and J usage is TRBJ1-2; tentative D call: TRBD1 (5 bases). V shed 5 bases and J shed 4 bases, with 11 bases lying between them. The CDR3 is made up of 12 amino acids. Per germline, CDR1 SQVTM and CDR2 ANQGSEA.